The sequence of this TCR beta chain was determined in a study of blood T cell repertoires in COVID-19. At the level of the study: There were acute and convalescent COVID-19 samples, and they came from the United States, Italy and Spain.

In the original analysis: Reference gene primer amplification gave nucleated cell count estimates. The assay was immunoSEQ multiplex PCR, and TCRdb's table has in-frame clones only and misses some. D and trimming come from the DNA, and the V and J calls and clone size come from that table. The sample includes roughly 96,000 clones, 82% of them seen just once. Per the germline V gene, CDR1 is MNHNY and CDR2 is SVGAGI (reference sequence). The J segment lost 5 bases and the V segment lost 2 bases, leaving 7 bases of the junction unmatched. This CDR3 is 16 amino acids long. The chain couples TRBV6-6 to TRBJ1-1, with 11 positions matching TRBD1. The sequenced sample consisted of peripheral blood. The TCR sequence derives from a man older than 75 with acute or convalescent COVID-19. The CDR3: CASSYGGTGGKTEAFF. The CDR3 DNA sequence: TGTGCCAGCAGTTACGGAGGGACAGGGGGGAAAACTGAAGCTTTCTTT.